This T cell receptor (beta chain) originates from a study of CD8+CD57+ T cells in acquired aplastic anemia. As for the study in general: The study obtained an average of approximately 3 ug of DNA from sorted CD4+ and CD8+ cells. Healthy donors yielded roughly 9.8 million CD4+ cell reads on average.

The V and J ends lost 5 bases and 0 bases, in that order; junction bases with no gene match: 7. The CDR3 runs to 17 residues. Germline V gene lookup returns CDR1 SGHNT and CDR2 YENEEA. Investigators profiled TCR beta VDJ and CDR3 from genomic DNA template. TCRdb used MiXCR to reprocess the reads, holding one entry per CDR3 protein. Among about 210,000 distinct CDR3 sequences, roughly 55% were seen once, and the ten largest hold 25% to 30%. Study-level results: Overlap between patients and controls comprised 25 to 30 CD8+ CDR3 sequences.

In regard to this clonotype: The target antigen is unknown.

Sequenced input: sorted CD4+, CD8+, or CD8+CD57+ T cells (not recorded which) from PBMCs. This receptor was obtained from a human donor in good health. The chain links TRBV11-3 to TRBJ2-3, with 11 bases aligning to TRBD1. In DNA, the CDR3 is TGTGCCAGCAGCAGCCTAGGGACAGGGGGTAGCACAGATACGCAGTATTTT. As protein: CASSSLGTGGSTDTQYF.